This T cell receptor (beta chain) was retrieved from a study of T cell repertoires in cytomegalovirus infection. Background on the study: Public TCR beta signatures marked donors with CMV infection and the matching HLA.

Turning to this clonotype: Its target is not known.

One entry per CDR3 protein, called by TCRdb with MiXCR from the reads. The sample lists some 120,000 distinct CDR3 sequences; approximately 30% were seen once. The V segment lost 5 bases and the J segment 0 bases; nucleotides outside the gene matches: 9. The germline CDR1 and CDR2 sequences are MNHEY and SVGAGI. This CDR3 is built from 18 residues. The sequence was collected from a human donor in good health (CMV status not recorded). Some clones in this sample may be carry-over from other donors' samples. This specimen consisted of CD8+ T cells from cultured PBMCs, obtained from culture after CMV antigen stimulation. The rearrangement joins TRBV6-5 to TRBJ2-1, with TRBD2 matching 11 bases. CDR3 DNA sequence: TGTGCCAGCAGTCTAGCGGGGGGCCCCATTAACTCCTACAATGAGCAGTTCTTC. It specifies CASSLAGGPINSYNEQFF.